Below, 23 T cell receptor beta chains from the same sample are listed, as sequenced in a study of somatic mutations in cytotoxic T cells in rheumatoid arthritis. The method was immunoSEQ multiplex PCR; TCRdb's version includes in-frame clones alone and lacks a portion of them. This repertoire shows 20,000 to 25,000 clones, approximately 84% found once; its top ten account for roughly 12%. The sample was CD8+ T cells sorted from blood. The receptors were gathered from an adult with rheumatoid arthritis.

This chain uses TRBV4-2 with TRBJ2-7; TRBD2 might be the D (6 bases). Trimming took off 4 bases at V and 0 bases at J, with 16 bases between the two ends. Germline-derived CDR1 and CDR2 are LGHNA and YNFKEQ. There are 16 residues in the CDR3. CDR3 protein: CASSRLPGTGSYEQYF. The DNA of the CDR3 is TGTGCCAGCAGCCGGCTCCCCGGGACTGGCTCCTACGAGCAGTACTTC.

The rearrangement joins TRBV10-2 to TRBJ1-2; D gene ambiguous. This CDR3 spans 11 amino acids. V was cut by 6 bases and J by 4 bases, with 6 bases left in between. Germline V lookup: CDR1 WSHSY, CDR2 SAAADI. The CDR3 loop is CASSRLYGYTF. The CDR3 nucleotides are TGCGCCAGCAGCCGCCTCTATGGCTACACCTTC.

The CDR3 spells CASSLFTAATNEKLFF. The DNA of the CDR3 is TGTGCCAGCAGCTTATTCACTGCTGCAACTAATGAAAAACTGTTTTTT. The V gene is TRBV7-9, the J gene TRBJ1-4; D not certain. The CDR3 covers 16 residues. Per the germline V gene, CDR1 is SEHNR and CDR2 is FQNEAQ (reference sequence). V was cut by 2 bases and J by 0 bases, with 10 bases left in between.

V is TRBV27 and J is TRBJ2-7, with 13 nucleotides matching TRBD2. Trimming at V came to 3 bases and at J to 5 bases, leaving 4 bases not matched to a gene. The CDR3 extends over 15 amino acids. CDR1 is MNHEY and CDR2 is SMNVEV in the germline V gene (reference sequence). This chain's CDR3 is CASSLGLAGINEQYF. CDR3 bases: TGTGCCAGCAGTTTGGGACTAGCGGGAATCAACGAGCAGTACTTC.

Only a few counts were recorded for this clone. This chain connects TRBV12-5 to TRBJ1-1; D remains unclear. Germline CDR1 and CDR2: LGHNT and FRNRAP. The CDR3 sequence is 12 residues long. The ends were cut back, 4 bases at V and 5 bases at J, with 8 bases in the middle. The DNA for the CDR3 is TGTGCTAGTGGTTATGACGGGACTGAAGCTTTCTTT. Translated, it gives CASGYDGTEAFF.

Remarks on this clone: One end of the junction fails to match germline, which may point to a read error. The J gene is TRBJ2-7, the V gene TRBV5-1; TRBD2 matches 7 bases. This CDR3 region has 14 residues. Germline loops: CDR1 SGHRS, CDR2 YFSETQ. DNA of the CDR3: TGCGCCAGCATCTTGAGGGAGGGGACCTACGAGCAGTACTTC. It is translated as CASILREGTYEQYF.

J is TRBJ2-1 and V is TRBV4-1; the D gene could be TRBD1 or TRBD2 (6 bases each). Germline V gene sequence: CDR1 MGHRA, CDR2 YSYEKL. CDR3 length: 15 amino acids. Trimming took 0 bases from V and 8 from J, leaving 14 bases between them. The CDR3 DNA follows: TGCGCCAGCAGCCAAGAGGGGGGCAGGGGATATGAGCAGTTCTTC. It translates to CASSQEGGRGYEQFF.

DNA for the CDR3: TGTGCCAGCAGCTTTCTCCTACAGGGCTCAGAAAAACTGTTTTTT. Its protein is CASSFLLQGSEKLFF. The rearrangement uses TRBV5-6 and TRBJ1-4, with D perhaps TRBD1 (6 bases). Trimming shortened V by 2 bases and J by 8 bases, and 16 bases separated the two germline ends. Germline V gene data show CDR1 as SGHDT and CDR2 as YYEEEE. CDR3 length: 15 residues.

The chain couples TRBV6-1 to TRBJ2-7, with 7 nucleotides matching TRBD2. J gave up 7 bases and V 4 bases, and 13 bases lay outside the gene matches. The CDR3 length is 15 residues. Per germline, CDR1 MNHNS and CDR2 SASEGT. The CDR3 nucleotides read TGTGCCAGCAGTGGTCACTTGGGAGGGGTGGGGGAGCAGTACTTC. Its translation is CASSGHLGGVGEQYF.

The V call is TRBV7-9, the J call TRBJ1-3; TRBD1 might be the D (5 bases). In germline, CDR1 is SEHNR, CDR2 FQNEAQ (reference sequence). Trimming took off 5 bases at V and 0 bases at J, with 17 bases between the two ends. This CDR3 has 17 residues. CDR3 residues: CASSLWDRIISGNTIYF. The CDR3 DNA reads TGTGCCAGCAGCCTATGGGACCGAATCATCTCTGGAAACACCATATATTTT.

This clone came up once. J is TRBJ2-7 and V is TRBV6-5, with D possibly being TRBD2 (6 bases). The germline V and J ends were trimmed by 6 bases and 2 bases, with 17 bases remaining between them. The CDR3 sequence is 15 residues long. The germline V gene has CDR1 MNHEY and CDR2 SVGAGI. CDR3 nucleotides: TGTGCCAGCAGCCCATCCCTGACGGGGGCCTACGAGCAGTACTTC. The encoded protein is CASSPSLTGAYEQYF.

V usage is TRBV5-4 and J usage is TRBJ1-1; D uncertain. The length of the CDR3 is 13 residues. Per germline, CDR1 SGHNT and CDR2 YYREEE (reference sequence). V was pared by 2 bases and J by 3 bases, with 8 bases between. DNA for the CDR3: TGTGCCAGCAGCTTCAGTCCCTACACTGAAGCTTTCTTT. Residues: CASSFSPYTEAFF.

This chain links TRBV7-6 with TRBJ2-7, with D perhaps TRBD1 or TRBD2 (5 bases each). CDR3 length: 15 residues. V shed 5 bases and J shed 6 bases, with 20 bases lying between them. CDR1 is SGHVS, CDR2 FNYEAQ, per germline. The CDR3 DNA reads TGTGCCAGCAGCAAAAATCCGGGGCCTTGGAGCGAGCAGTACTTC. This translates into CASSKNPGPWSEQYF.

In DNA form, the CDR3 reads TGTGCCAGTGCTACAGGGGTGAGTTACGAGCAGTACTTC. Its translation is CASATGVSYEQYF. The V call is TRBV19, the J call TRBJ2-7; 7 nucleotides line up with TRBD1. There are 13 residues in the CDR3. V dropped 8 bases and J dropped 4; count of bases not matched to a gene: 8. Germline V CDR1 and CDR2: LNHDA, SQIVND (reference sequence).

V is TRBV7-2 and J is TRBJ2-7; TRBD1 might be the D (5 bases). Germline CDR1 and CDR2: SGHTA and FQGNSA. The ends were cut back, 3 bases at V and 3 bases at J, with 9 bases in the middle. The CDR3 has 13 residues. CDR3 DNA: TGTGCCAGCAGCTTTCGCAGGGTCTACGAGCAGTACTTC. Protein: CASSFRRVYEQYF.

The chain uses TRBV27 and TRBJ1-1; D call uncertain. Per the germline V gene, CDR1 is MNHEY and CDR2 is SMNVEV (reference sequence). This CDR3 has 13 residues. Trimming removed 3 bases at V and 3 bases at J, with 8 bases between. CDR3 coding DNA: TGTGCCAGCAGTTTGGGGAGGGACACTGAAGCTTTCTTT. The encoded protein is CASSLGRDTEAFF.

This clone was recorded a few times. The V gene is TRBV5-1, the J gene TRBJ1-2, with D tentatively TRBD1 (6 bases). Germline CDR1 reads SGHRS; CDR2 reads YFSETQ. V gave up 0 bases and J gave up 2 bases, with 8 bases separating them. The CDR3 length is 14 residues. The CDR3 region has the DNA TGCGCCAGCAGCTTGGATACAGGGAACTATGGCTACACCTTC. It translates to CASSLDTGNYGYTF.

This chain uses TRBV19 with TRBJ2-3, with TRBD2 matching over 7 bases. Per the germline V gene, CDR1 is LNHDA and CDR2 is SQIVND (reference sequence). The trim removed 1 base at V and 0 bases at J, leaving 4 bases unmatched. This CDR3 has 16 amino acids. The CDR3 protein is CASSIGGLTSTDTQYF. As DNA, the CDR3 is TGTGCCAGTAGTATAGGGGGACTAACCAGCACAGATACGCAGTATTTT.

The rearrangement joins TRBV2 to TRBJ2-1, with 11 bases that match TRBD2. This CDR3 is built from 14 residues. V lost 5 bases, J lost 4 bases, and 1 base stayed unmatched. The germline CDR1 and CDR2 sequences are SNHLY and FYNNEI. As DNA, the CDR3 is TGTGCCAGCAGTTCTAGCGGGGGGTACAATGAGCAGTTCTTC. Translating gives CASSSSGGYNEQFF.

The gene calls are TRBV18 and TRBJ1-3; unclear D gene. The length of the CDR3 is 19 residues. Trimming took 2 bases from V and 0 from J, leaving 20 bases between them. The germline V gene has CDR1 KGHSH and CDR2 LQKENI. CDR3 sequence: CASSPTDSHIVSSGNTIYF. CDR3 in DNA: TGTGCCAGCTCACCAACAGACTCGCACATCGTATCCTCTGGAAACACCATATATTTT.

The gene calls are TRBV9 and TRBJ2-7; 11 nucleotides agree with TRBD1. Germline V gene lookup returns CDR1 SGDLS and CDR2 YYNGEE. V lost 3 bases, J lost 4 bases, and 3 bases stayed unmatched. This CDR3 is 14 amino acids long. The CDR3 sequence is CASSAGTGGYEQYF. The CDR3 nucleotides read TGTGCCAGCAGCGCCGGGACAGGGGGGTACGAGCAGTACTTC. Full variable domain (rest looked up from reference TRBV9 and TRBJ2-7): DSGVTQTPKHLITATGQRVTLRCSPRSGDLSVYWYQQSLDQGLQFLIQYYNGEERAKGNILERFSAQQFPDLHSELNLSSLELGDSALYFCASSAGTGGYEQYFGPGTRLTVT.

The table lists this clone with a count of one. The V gene is TRBV11-3, the J gene TRBJ2-7; D gene uncertain. The CDR3 sequence is 14 residues long. Trimming pared 5 bases from V and 2 bases from J, leaving 13 bases between. The V gene's germline CDR1 is SGHNT and CDR2 YENEEA. The CDR3 DNA reads TGTGCCAGCAGCCTGATGAGTAGCCCCTACGAGCAGTACTTC. Protein product: CASSLMSSPYEQYF.

This chain links TRBV4-2 with TRBJ2-7; D is unresolved. V lost 0 bases and J lost 2, with 11 bases in between. This CDR3 has 15 residues. Germline values: CDR1 LGHNA, CDR2 YNFKEQ. CDR3 loop: CASSQEISQAYEQYF. The DNA of the CDR3 is TGTGCCAGCAGCCAAGAAATCAGTCAAGCCTACGAGCAGTACTTC.